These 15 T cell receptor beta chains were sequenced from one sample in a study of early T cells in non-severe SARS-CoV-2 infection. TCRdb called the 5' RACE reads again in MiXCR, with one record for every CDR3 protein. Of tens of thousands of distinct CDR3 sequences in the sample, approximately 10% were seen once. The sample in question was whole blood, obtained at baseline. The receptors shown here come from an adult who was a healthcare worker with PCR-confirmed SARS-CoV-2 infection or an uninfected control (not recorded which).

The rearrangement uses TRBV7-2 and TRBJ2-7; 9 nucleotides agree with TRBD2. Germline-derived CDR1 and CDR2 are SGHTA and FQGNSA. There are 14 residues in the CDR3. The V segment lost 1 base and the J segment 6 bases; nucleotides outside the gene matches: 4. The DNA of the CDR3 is TGTGCCAGCAGCTTAGGGCGGGGGGGCCGCGAGCAGTACTTC. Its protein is CASSLGRGGREQYF.

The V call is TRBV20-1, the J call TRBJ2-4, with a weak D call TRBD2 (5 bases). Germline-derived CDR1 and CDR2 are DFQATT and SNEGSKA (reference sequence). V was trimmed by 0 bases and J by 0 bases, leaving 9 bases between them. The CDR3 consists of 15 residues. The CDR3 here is CSARDPAGAKNIQYF. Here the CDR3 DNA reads TGCAGTGCTAGAGATCCGGCGGGAGCCAAAAACATTCAGTACTTC.

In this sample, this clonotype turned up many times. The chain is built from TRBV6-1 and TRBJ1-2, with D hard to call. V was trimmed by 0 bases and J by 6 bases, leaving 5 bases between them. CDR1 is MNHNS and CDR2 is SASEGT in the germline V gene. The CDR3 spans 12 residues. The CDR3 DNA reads TGTGCCAGCAGTGAAGCTCTCGATGGCTACACCTTC. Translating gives CASSEALDGYTF.

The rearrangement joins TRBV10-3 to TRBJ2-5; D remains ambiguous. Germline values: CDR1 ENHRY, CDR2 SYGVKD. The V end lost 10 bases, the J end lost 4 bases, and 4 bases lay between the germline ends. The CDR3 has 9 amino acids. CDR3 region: CATPETQYF. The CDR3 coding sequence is TGTGCCACCCCAGAGACCCAGTACTTC.

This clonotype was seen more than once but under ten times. CDR3 protein: CASSRTRIAGGRSSYEQYF. The CDR3 DNA follows: TGTGCCAGCAGCCGAACTCGAATAGCGGGGGGCCGGAGCTCCTACGAGCAGTACTTC. The V call is TRBV7-8, the J call TRBJ2-7; 10 nucleotides align to TRBD2. Trimming at V came to 5 bases and at J to 0 bases, leaving 16 bases not matched to a gene. The germline CDR1 and CDR2 sequences are SGHVS and FQNEAQ. The CDR3 consists of 19 residues.

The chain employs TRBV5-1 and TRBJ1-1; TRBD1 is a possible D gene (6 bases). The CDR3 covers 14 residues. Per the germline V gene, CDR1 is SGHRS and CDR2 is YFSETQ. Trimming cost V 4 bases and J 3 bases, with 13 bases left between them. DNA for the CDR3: TGCGCCAGCAGCCGGAACAGGGAGTACACTGAAGCTTTCTTT. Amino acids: CASSRNREYTEAFF.

The CDR3 protein is CASSLGTAARALHF. The DNA of the CDR3 is TGCGCCAGCAGCCTCGGGACAGCCGCCAGGGCCCTCCACTTT. The chain recombines TRBV10-2 with TRBJ1-6, with 7 bases fitting TRBD1. The V and J ends lost 6 bases and 14 bases, in that order; junction bases with no gene match: 13. The CDR3 sequence is 14 residues long. Germline V gene sequence: CDR1 WSHSY, CDR2 SAAADI.

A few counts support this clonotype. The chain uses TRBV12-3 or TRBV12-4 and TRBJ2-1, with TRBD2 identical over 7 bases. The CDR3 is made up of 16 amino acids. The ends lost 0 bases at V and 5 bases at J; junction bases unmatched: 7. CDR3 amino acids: CASSLAAGLGNNEQFF. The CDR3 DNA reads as TGTGCCAGCAGTTTAGCCGCTGGACTAGGGAACAATGAGCAGTTCTTC.

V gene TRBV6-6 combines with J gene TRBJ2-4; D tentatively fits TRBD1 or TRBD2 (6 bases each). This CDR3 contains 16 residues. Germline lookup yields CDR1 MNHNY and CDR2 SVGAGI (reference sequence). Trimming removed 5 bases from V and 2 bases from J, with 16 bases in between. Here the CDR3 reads CASSTQGGGTKNIQYF. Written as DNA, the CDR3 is TGTGCCAGCAGTACACAGGGTGGGGGGACCAAAAACATTCAGTACTTC.

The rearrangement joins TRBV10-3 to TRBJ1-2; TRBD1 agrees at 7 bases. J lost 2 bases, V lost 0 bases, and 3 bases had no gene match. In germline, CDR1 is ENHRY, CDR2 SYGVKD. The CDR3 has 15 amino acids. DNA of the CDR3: TGTGCCATCAGTGAGTCCCTCAGGGGGAACTATGGCTACACCTTC. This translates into CAISESLRGNYGYTF.

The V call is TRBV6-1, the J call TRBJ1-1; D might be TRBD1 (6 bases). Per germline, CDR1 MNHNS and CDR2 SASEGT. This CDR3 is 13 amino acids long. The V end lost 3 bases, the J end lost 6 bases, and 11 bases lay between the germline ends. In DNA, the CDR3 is TGTGCCAGCAGTGACAGGGGATGGGCTGAAGCTTTCTTT. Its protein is CASSDRGWAEAFF.

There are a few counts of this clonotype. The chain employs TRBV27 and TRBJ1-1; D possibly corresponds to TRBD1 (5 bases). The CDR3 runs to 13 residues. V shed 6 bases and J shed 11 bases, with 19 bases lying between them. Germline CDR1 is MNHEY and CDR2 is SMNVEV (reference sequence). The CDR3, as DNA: TGTGCCAGCAGCCCAGGGATTTTGGTCCGTGCTTTCTTT. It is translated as CASSPGILVRAFF.

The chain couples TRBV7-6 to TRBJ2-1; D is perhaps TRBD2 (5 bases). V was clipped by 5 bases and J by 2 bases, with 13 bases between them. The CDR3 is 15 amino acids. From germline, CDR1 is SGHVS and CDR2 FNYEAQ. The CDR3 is CASSPHPRAYNEQFF. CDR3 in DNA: TGTGCCAGCAGCCCCCATCCGAGGGCCTACAATGAGCAGTTCTTC.

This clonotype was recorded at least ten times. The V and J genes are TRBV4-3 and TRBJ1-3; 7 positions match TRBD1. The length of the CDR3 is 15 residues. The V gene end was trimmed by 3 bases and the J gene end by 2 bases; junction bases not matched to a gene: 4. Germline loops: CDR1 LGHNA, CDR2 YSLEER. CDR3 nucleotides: TGCGCCAGCAGCCAGACAGGGACAGCTGGAAACACCATATATTTT. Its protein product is CASSQTGTAGNTIYF.

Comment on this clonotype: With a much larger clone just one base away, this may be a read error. In DNA, the CDR3 is TGTACCAGCAGTTTATGGGGAGGGAGCAATCAGCCCCAGCATTTT. This codes for CTSSLWGGSNQPQHF. J is TRBJ1-5 and V is TRBV12-3 or TRBV12-4; D remains ambiguous. This CDR3 has 15 amino acids.